This T cell receptor (beta chain) was obtained from a study of T cells in Graves' hyperthyroidism and ophthalmopathy. As for the study in general: At initial diagnosis, before any treatment had begun, peripheral blood was obtained. Study-level results: Also found in blood were most expanded thyroid clonotypes above 0.001.

The ends were cut back, 2 bases at V and 6 bases at J, with 16 bases in the middle. Germline values: CDR1 MGHRA, CDR2 YSYEKL. The length of the CDR3 is 15 residues. The TCR beta CDR3 regions underwent amplification using RNA transcripts as the source. During a first-round RT-PCR of the TCR CDR3, the HTBI primer set was used. TCRdb processed the multiplex PCR reads anew with MiXCR; each CDR3 protein has one entry. The data hold 220,000 or so distinct CDR3 sequences, with around 15% observed a single time. Concerning this clonotype: Antigen: not known.

Duration under 3 months, a NOSPECS grade of at least 4, and a Clinical Activity Score of at least 3 characterized the ophthalmopathy patients. The receptor's source is a woman between 18 and 30 years old with Graves' ophthalmopathy. The chain couples TRBV4-1 to TRBJ1-2, with a weak D call TRBD1 (5 bases). Sequenced material: blood. CDR3 DNA: TGCGCCAGCAGCCAATCTCTGGGGCAGAATAATGGCTACACCTTC. Translation: CASSQSLGQNNGYTF.